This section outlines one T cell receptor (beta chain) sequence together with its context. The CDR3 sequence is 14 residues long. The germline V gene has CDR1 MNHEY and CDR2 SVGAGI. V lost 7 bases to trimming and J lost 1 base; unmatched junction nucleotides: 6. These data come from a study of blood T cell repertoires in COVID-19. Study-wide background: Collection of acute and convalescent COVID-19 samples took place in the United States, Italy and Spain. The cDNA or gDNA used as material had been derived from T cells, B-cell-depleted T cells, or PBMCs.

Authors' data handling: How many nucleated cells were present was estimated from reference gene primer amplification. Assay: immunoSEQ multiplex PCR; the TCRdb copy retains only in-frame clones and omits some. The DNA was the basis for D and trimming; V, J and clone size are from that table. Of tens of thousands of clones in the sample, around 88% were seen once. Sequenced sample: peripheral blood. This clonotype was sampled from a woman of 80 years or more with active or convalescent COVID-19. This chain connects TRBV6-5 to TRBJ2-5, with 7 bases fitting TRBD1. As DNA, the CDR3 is TGTGCCAGCAACCCCACAGGGGCCCAAGAGACCCAGTACTTC. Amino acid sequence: CASNPTGAQETQYF.